This T cell receptor beta chain came from a study of CD8 T cells in ankylosing spondylitis. In making TCR beta libraries, quantitative 5'-RACE with molecular barcodes was used. Each CDR3 protein gets one entry after TCRdb re-called the 5' RACE reads with MiXCR. The sample yields about 200,000 distinct CDR3 sequences, about 13% seen once. Germline CDR1 SGHRS, CDR2 YFSETQ. This CDR3 is built from 13 residues. This clonotype was counted ten times or more. Its antigen is unknown. The junction departs from the called germline gene at one end, perhaps through a read error. Study-wide results and limits: Disease-associated clonotypes exhibited CD8+ identity and were relatively infrequent in peripheral blood.

The V and J genes are TRBV5-1 and TRBJ2-7, with 7 bases fitting TRBD1. This clonotype was sampled from a male donor with ankylosing spondylitis or in good health (not recorded which). Material for sequencing was blood, either unsorted or a sorted T cell fraction (not recorded which). CDR3 amino acids: CASSLDRTYEQYF. In DNA, the CDR3 is TGTGCCAGCAGTTTGGACAGGACTTACGAGCAGTACTTC.